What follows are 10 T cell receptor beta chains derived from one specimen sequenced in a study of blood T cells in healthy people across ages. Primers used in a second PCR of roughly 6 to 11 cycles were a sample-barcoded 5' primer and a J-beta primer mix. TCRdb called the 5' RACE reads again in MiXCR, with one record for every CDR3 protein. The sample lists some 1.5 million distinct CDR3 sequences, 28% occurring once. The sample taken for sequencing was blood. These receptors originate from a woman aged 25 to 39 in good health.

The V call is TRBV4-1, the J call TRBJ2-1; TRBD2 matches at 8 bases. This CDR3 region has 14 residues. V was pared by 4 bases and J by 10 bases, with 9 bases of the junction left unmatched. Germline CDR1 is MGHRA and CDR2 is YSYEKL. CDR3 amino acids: CASSLGRGAVEQFF. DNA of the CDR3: TGCGCCAGCAGCCTGGGGCGGGGGGCCGTGGAGCAGTTCTTC.

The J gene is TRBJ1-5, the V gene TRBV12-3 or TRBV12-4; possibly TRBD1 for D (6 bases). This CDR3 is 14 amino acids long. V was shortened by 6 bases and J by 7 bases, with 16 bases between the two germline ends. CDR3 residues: CASSMGGAGQPQHF. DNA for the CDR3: TGTGCCAGCAGCATGGGGGGGGCAGGGCAGCCCCAGCATTTT.

The chain's CDR3 is CASSLTQGGELFF. Here the CDR3 DNA reads TGTGCCAGCAGCTTAACGCAGGGCGGGGAGCTGTTTTTT. The chain uses TRBV7-3 and TRBJ2-2; perhaps TRBD1 as D (5 bases). The CDR3 covers 13 residues. With 0 bases removed from V and 7 bases from J, the gap between germline ends came to 6 bases. The germline V gene encodes CDR1 SGHTA and CDR2 FQGTGA.

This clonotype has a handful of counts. The DNA of the CDR3 is TGTGCCAGCAGCTTTGGACTAGCGTGTTTCTACAATGAGCAGTTCTTC. It translates to CASSFGLACFYNEQFF. This chain connects TRBV21-1 to TRBJ2-1; TRBD2, the table's D call, lacks a check against the DNA. TRBV21-1 is given as a pseudogene. The CDR3 loop spans 16 amino acids.

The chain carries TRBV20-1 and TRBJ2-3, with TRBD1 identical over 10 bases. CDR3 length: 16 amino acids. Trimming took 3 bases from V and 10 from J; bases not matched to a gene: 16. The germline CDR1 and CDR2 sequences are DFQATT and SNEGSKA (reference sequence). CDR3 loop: CSASFLGDRGPPAQYF. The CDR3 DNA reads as TGCAGTGCTAGTTTCCTTGGGGACAGGGGCCCCCCGGCGCAGTATTTT.

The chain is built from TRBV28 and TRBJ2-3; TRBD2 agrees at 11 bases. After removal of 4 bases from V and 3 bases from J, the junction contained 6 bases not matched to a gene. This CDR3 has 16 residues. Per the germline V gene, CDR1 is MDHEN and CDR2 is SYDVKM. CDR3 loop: CASSSTSGGKTDTQYF. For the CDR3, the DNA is TGTGCCAGCAGTTCTACTAGCGGGGGAAAGACAGATACGCAGTATTTT.

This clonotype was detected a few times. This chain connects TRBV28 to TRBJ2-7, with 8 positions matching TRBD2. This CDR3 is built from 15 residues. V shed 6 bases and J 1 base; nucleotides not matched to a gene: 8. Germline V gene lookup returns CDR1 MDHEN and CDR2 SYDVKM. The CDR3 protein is CASSMAGTRSYEQYF. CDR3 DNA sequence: TGTGCCAGCAGCATGGCAGGGACTAGATCCTACGAGCAGTACTTC. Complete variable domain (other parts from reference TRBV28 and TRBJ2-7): DVKVTQSSRYLVKRTGEKVFLECVQDMDHENMFWYRQDPGLGLRLIYFSYDVKMKEKGDIPEGYSVSREKKERFSLILESASTNQTSMYLCASSMAGTRSYEQYFGPGTRLTVT.

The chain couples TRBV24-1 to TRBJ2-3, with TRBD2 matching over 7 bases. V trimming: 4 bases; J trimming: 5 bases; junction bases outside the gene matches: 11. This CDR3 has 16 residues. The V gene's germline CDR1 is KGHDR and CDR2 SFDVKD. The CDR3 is CATSEPGGGRRDTQYF. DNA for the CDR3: TGTGCCACCAGTGAGCCGGGAGGCGGCCGGAGAGATACGCAGTATTTT.

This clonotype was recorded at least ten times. The CDR3 is CATSDATREQYF. In DNA form, the CDR3 reads TGTGCCACCAGTGACGCGACTCGGGAGCAGTACTTC. This sequence joins TRBV24-1 and TRBJ2-7; D remains ambiguous. The CDR3 consists of 12 residues. V lost 4 bases and J 7 bases, leaving 10 bases between the germline ends. Germline V lookup: CDR1 KGHDR, CDR2 SFDVKD.

CDR3 region: CASSLREISTDTQYF. The CDR3, as DNA: TGTGCCAGCAGCCTTAGGGAGATTAGCACAGATACGCAGTATTTT. The genes are TRBV12-3 or TRBV12-4 and TRBJ2-3, with D possibly being TRBD2 (5 bases). V lost 6 bases, J lost 0 bases, and 13 bases lay in between. The CDR3 has 15 residues.